The next 30 T cell receptor beta chains were all read from a single sample in a study of lymphopenia after photon versus proton radiotherapy. Assay: immunoSEQ multiplex PCR; the TCRdb copy retains only in-frame clones and omits some. The table includes about 160,000 clones, more than 85% detected once. The sample in question was peripheral blood, obtained from a patient treated with photon-based radiotherapy. These receptors were collected from a man between 50 and 59 years old with gastric cancer.

This sequence joins TRBV6-1 and TRBJ2-6; D unresolved. Trimming left V 3 bases short and J 1 base short, with 10 bases between. The CDR3 runs to 16 residues. Germline assignment: CDR1 MNHNS and CDR2 SASEGT. The CDR3 DNA is TGTGCCAGCAGTGACCCGAACTCGTCTGGGGCCAACGTCCTGACTTTC. It specifies CASSDPNSSGANVLTF.

The V gene is TRBV7-2, the J gene TRBJ1-5, with D possibly being TRBD1 (5 bases). V lost 5 bases and J lost 7, with 12 bases in between. The germline V gene encodes CDR1 SGHTA and CDR2 FQGNSA. There are 13 residues in the CDR3. The CDR3 sequence: CASSLSREQPQHF. Written as DNA, the CDR3 is TGTGCCAGCAGCCTCAGCAGGGAGCAGCCCCAGCATTTT.

This clone appeared a single time. The V and J genes are TRBV7-6 and TRBJ2-2; either TRBD1 or TRBD2 may supply D (5 bases each). V was pared by 3 bases and J by 1 base, with 9 bases between. Germline V CDR1 and CDR2: SGHVS, FNYEAQ. The CDR3 length is 15 residues. The CDR3 loop is CASSLGPKNTGELFF. For the CDR3, the DNA is TGTGCCAGCAGCTTGGGACCGAAGAACACCGGGGAGCTGTTTTTT.

This sequence joins TRBV5-1 and TRBJ2-5, with 7 bases aligning to TRBD1. Germline CDR1 is SGHRS and CDR2 is YFSETQ. This CDR3 has 14 amino acids. The V and J ends lost 2 bases and 4 bases, in that order; junction bases with no gene match: 5. Here the CDR3 reads CASSLGTVSETQYF. The DNA of the CDR3 is TGCGCCAGCAGCTTAGGGACAGTCTCAGAGACCCAGTACTTC.

The count of this clone is one. V usage is TRBV30 and J usage is TRBJ1-1; 7 nucleotides match TRBD1. Germline loops: CDR1 GTSNPN, CDR2 SVGIG (reference sequence). The CDR3 sequence is 12 residues long. The V and J ends lost 5 bases and 0 bases, in that order; junction bases with no gene match: 0. The CDR3 is CAWGTVNTEAFF. The CDR3 DNA reads TGTGCCTGGGGGACAGTGAACACTGAAGCTTTCTTT.

The chain recombines TRBV15 with TRBJ2-5; 9 bases agree with TRBD2. The CDR3 totals 16 residues. The germline CDR1 and CDR2 sequences are LNHNV and YYDKDF (reference sequence). V lost 4 bases and J lost 5; bases outside the gene matches: 11. CDR3 amino acids: CATSTKGLAGEETQYF. Here the CDR3 DNA reads TGTGCCACCAGCACCAAGGGGTTAGCGGGGGAGGAGACCCAGTACTTC.

This clone was seen just once. The chain joins TRBV5-5 to TRBJ2-1, with D possibly TRBD2 on 6 matching bases. V was cut by 6 bases and J by 2 bases, with 9 bases left in between. Looked up from germline, CDR1 is SGHKS and CDR2 is YYEKEE (reference sequence). The CDR3 is 13 residues long. The CDR3 here is CASMRDPYNEQFF. In nucleotides, the CDR3 is TGTGCCAGCATGCGGGACCCCTACAATGAGCAGTTCTTC.

This clone was counted once. The chain employs TRBV30 and TRBJ1-1; the D is unclear. Germline CDR1 is GTSNPN and CDR2 is SVGIG (reference sequence). CDR3 length: 13 residues. The germline V and J ends were trimmed by 1 base and 1 base, with 7 bases remaining between them. The CDR3 sequence is CAWSDVRNTEAFF. DNA for the CDR3: TGTGCCTGGAGTGATGTGAGGAACACTGAAGCTTTCTTT.

This clone showed up just a few times. The chain employs TRBV5-6 and TRBJ2-2; 8 bases agree with TRBD2. CDR1 is SGHDT and CDR2 is YYEEEE in the germline V gene. V lost 7 bases to trimming and J lost 3 bases; unmatched junction nucleotides: 5. This CDR3 is 14 amino acids long. The CDR3 DNA reads TGTGCCAGCGCCTGGCGGGAGGACACCGGGGAGCTGTTTTTT. Encoded protein: CASAWREDTGELFF.

This clone occurred a few times. The rearrangement uses TRBV30 and TRBJ1-1; no clear D gene. The CDR3 runs 11 residues. CDR1 is GTSNPN, CDR2 SVGIG, per germline (reference sequence). The ends were cut back, 0 bases at V and 6 bases at J, with 5 bases in the middle. The CDR3 bases are TGTGCCTGGAGTGTAAAAGCTGAAGCTTTCTTT. This translates into CAWSVKAEAFF.

This chain connects TRBV19 to TRBJ2-6; D is perhaps TRBD2 (5 bases). V lost 7 bases, J lost 0 bases, and 10 bases lay in between. This CDR3 region has 15 residues. In germline, CDR1 is LNHDA, CDR2 SQIVND (reference sequence). The CDR3, as DNA: TGTGCCAGTATCGGACTGTCCTCTGGGGCCAACGTCCTGACTTTC. This encodes CASIGLSSGANVLTF.

The CDR3 coding sequence is TGTGCCAGCAGAGCCAACACTGAAGCTTTCTTT. Translation gives CASRANTEAFF. J is TRBJ1-1 and V is TRBV28; D unresolved. Trimming removed 6 bases from V and 2 bases from J, with 4 bases in between. This CDR3 has 11 residues. The germline V gene has CDR1 MDHEN and CDR2 SYDVKM.

The table lists this clone with a count of one. V and J are TRBV2 and TRBJ1-3, with D tentatively TRBD1 (5 bases). Trimming took off 6 bases at V and 0 bases at J, with 18 bases between the two ends. Germline V gene sequence: CDR1 SNHLY, CDR2 FYNNEI. This CDR3 is 17 amino acids long. The chain's CDR3 is CASRGPGVVRSGNTIYF. The DNA of the CDR3 is TGTGCCAGCAGGGGGCCTGGTGTAGTCCGCTCTGGAAACACCATATATTTT.

The V call is TRBV6-6, the J call TRBJ2-1; 7 positions agree with TRBD1. V was clipped by 4 bases and J by 6 bases; unmatched bases: 6. Germline CDR1 reads MNHNY; CDR2 reads SVGAGI (reference sequence). The CDR3 has 14 amino acids. The CDR3 protein is CASSFLTGPNEQFF. The DNA of the CDR3 is TGTGCCAGCAGTTTCTTGACAGGGCCCAATGAGCAGTTCTTC.

The chain carries TRBV11-2 and TRBJ2-1; D may match TRBD1 or TRBD2 (6 bases each). CDR3 length equals 16 residues. Germline V CDR1 and CDR2: SGHAT, FQNNGV. V gave up 5 bases and J gave up 8 bases, with 22 bases separating them. For the CDR3, the DNA is TGTGCCAGCAGCCTCGAGTCGGGGGCGGGTTCCTATGAGCAGTTCTTC. Translated, it gives CASSLESGAGSYEQFF.

The V gene is TRBV7-8, the J gene TRBJ2-7; D gene ambiguous. With 5 bases removed from V and 2 bases from J, the gap between germline ends came to 4 bases. Germline loops: CDR1 SGHVS, CDR2 FQNEAQ. The CDR3 covers 11 residues. The CDR3 is CASSTTYEQYF. DNA of the CDR3: TGTGCCAGCAGCACCACCTACGAGCAGTACTTC.

The chain recombines TRBV6-1 with TRBJ2-7, with unresolved D. V was trimmed by 8 bases and J by 0 bases, leaving 8 bases between them. From germline, CDR1 is MNHNS and CDR2 SASEGT. This CDR3 comprises 12 residues. Here the CDR3 DNA reads TGTGCCAGCCGACCCCGCTCCTACGAGCAGTACTTC. Translated, it gives CASRPRSYEQYF.

V is TRBV7-9 and J is TRBJ2-3; D possibly uses TRBD1 or TRBD2 (5 bases each). The CDR3 length is 14 residues. Germline assignment: CDR1 SEHNR and CDR2 FQNEAQ (reference sequence). The V end lost 2 bases, the J end lost 5 bases, and 11 bases lay between the germline ends. The CDR3 region is CASSLRGAGDTQYF. DNA for the CDR3: TGTGCCAGCAGCTTACGGGGCGCGGGAGATACGCAGTATTTT. Looking up the rest from reference TRBV7-9 and TRBJ2-3 gives the full variable domain: DTGVSQNPRHKITKRGQNVTFRCDPISEHNRLYWYRQTLGQGPEFLTYFQNEAQLEKSRLLSDRFSAERPKGSFSTLEIQRTEQGDSAMYLCASSLRGAGDTQYFGPGTRLTVL.

This chain connects TRBV27 to TRBJ1-5; no clear D gene. The CDR3 runs to 14 residues. The V end lost 2 bases, the J end lost 4 bases, and 9 bases lay between the germline ends. The germline CDR1 and CDR2 sequences are MNHEY and SMNVEV (reference sequence). CDR3 in DNA: TGTGCCAGCAGTTTAAGGAGTGGTAATCAGCCCCAGCATTTT. It yields the protein CASSLRSGNQPQHF.

At least ten counts were recorded for this clone. The genes are TRBV6-5 and TRBJ1-4; maybe TRBD1 (6 bases). CDR1 MNHEY and CDR2 SVGAGI come from the germline V gene. V lost 5 bases and J lost 8, with 12 bases in between. The CDR3 is 13 residues long. The CDR3 region is CASSTQGHEKLFF. The CDR3, as DNA: TGTGCCAGCAGTACCCAGGGGCACGAAAAACTGTTTTTT.

The V and J genes are TRBV4-1 and TRBJ2-3; 10 bases agree with TRBD2. J was trimmed by 0 bases and V by 4 bases; bases with no gene match: 1. The germline gives CDR1 MGHRA, CDR2 YSYEKL. The CDR3 has 15 amino acids. CDR3 nucleotide sequence: TGCGCCAGCAGCCCACTAGCGGGGAGCACAGATACGCAGTATTTT. As protein: CASSPLAGSTDTQYF.

V is TRBV2 and J is TRBJ2-1; weak D call: TRBD2 (6 bases). Looked up from germline, CDR1 is SNHLY and CDR2 is FYNNEI. Trimming removed 8 bases at V and 9 bases at J, with 17 bases between. The length of the CDR3 is 13 residues. The DNA for the CDR3 is TGTGCCAGCTGCAGACTAGGCGGCGGTGAGCAGTTCTTC. It yields the protein CASCRLGGGEQFF.

The CDR3 DNA sequence: TGTGCCTGGGGACGACTAGCGGGAGGATTTTACGAGCAGTACTTC. Protein: CAWGRLAGGFYEQYF. The J gene is TRBJ2-7, the V gene TRBV30; 13 bases line up with TRBD2. This CDR3 region has 15 residues. Losses at the gene ends were 5 bases for V and 4 bases for J; bases not matched to a gene: 8. Germline V gene lookup returns CDR1 GTSNPN and CDR2 SVGIG (reference sequence).

This clone was observed a handful of times. V gene TRBV9 combines with J gene TRBJ2-4; 10 bases are a match to TRBD1. V trimming: 4 bases; J trimming: 7 bases; junction bases outside the gene matches: 8. The CDR3 runs 15 residues. Germline values: CDR1 SGDLS, CDR2 YYNGEE. Here the CDR3 DNA reads TGTGCCAGCAGCCCCTCCGGGACAGGGGTCAACATTCAGTACTTC. It is translated as CASSPSGTGVNIQYF.

This chain links TRBV5-1 with TRBJ2-1; D possibly corresponds to TRBD2 (6 bases). The CDR3 contains 15 residues. V was clipped by 2 bases and J by 5 bases, with 14 bases between them. Germline V gene sequence: CDR1 SGHRS, CDR2 YFSETQ. Written as DNA, the CDR3 is TGCGCCAGCAGCTTTCTAACGGGGACTCACAATGAGCAGTTCTTC. Encoded protein: CASSFLTGTHNEQFF.

This clone has more than one count but fewer than ten. The rearrangement joins TRBV11-3 to TRBJ2-3; 7 bases are shared with TRBD1. V shed 4 bases, J shed 2 bases, and the junction held 6 bases outside the gene matches. Germline values: CDR1 SGHNT, CDR2 YENEEA. This CDR3 region has 15 residues. CDR3 in amino acids: CASSSTGTDTDTQYF. CDR3 in DNA: TGTGCCAGCAGCTCTACCGGGACAGACACAGATACGCAGTATTTT.

The chain recombines TRBV27 with TRBJ2-5, with 10 bases aligning to TRBD1. J was trimmed by 5 bases and V by 6 bases; bases with no gene match: 9. The CDR3 covers 15 residues. The germline CDR1 and CDR2 sequences are MNHEY and SMNVEV (reference sequence). CDR3 region: CASRRGQGITETQYF. The CDR3 bases are TGTGCCAGCAGACGGGGACAGGGGATAACGGAGACCCAGTACTTC.

The chain joins TRBV7-8 to TRBJ2-1; no definite D call. CDR3 length: 12 residues. With 5 bases removed from V and 8 bases from J, the gap between germline ends came to 10 bases. The germline V gene encodes CDR1 SGHVS and CDR2 FQNEAQ. Written as DNA, the CDR3 is TGTGCCAGCAGCCCTGGGTGGGATGAGCAGTTCTTC. It codes for CASSPGWDEQFF.

The chain carries TRBV6-4 and TRBJ1-1; TRBD1 might be the D (5 bases). Trimming removed 5 bases from V and 0 bases from J, with 7 bases in between. CDR3 length: 13 residues. Germline V gene lookup returns CDR1 MRHNA and CDR2 SNTAGT. CDR3 bases: TGTGCCAGCAGTCAGACAGTGAACACTGAAGCTTTCTTT. As protein: CASSQTVNTEAFF.

The J gene is TRBJ2-1, the V gene TRBV7-3, with 8 bases lining up with TRBD1. V was clipped by 2 bases and J by 4 bases; unmatched bases: 10. CDR3 length: 17 amino acids. Per germline, CDR1 SGHTA and CDR2 FQGTGA. CDR3 amino acids: CASSLVMVQGGYNEQFF. The DNA of the CDR3 is TGTGCCAGCAGCTTAGTCATGGTACAGGGGGGATACAATGAGCAGTTCTTC.